The 17 T cell receptor beta chains below all came from one sample that was sequenced in a study of patients and donors after allogeneic stem cell transplantation. TCRdb re-called the RT-PCR reads with MiXCR, one entry per CDR3 protein. The profile shows 150,000 to 250,000 distinct CDR3 sequences, around two fifths of them singletons. The sample was blood, either unsorted or a sorted T cell fraction (not recorded which). The receptors were gathered from a human donor who was either an allogeneic HSCT recipient or a stem cell or donor lymphocyte infusion donor (not recorded which). It is not recorded whose cells these are; they may come from a transplant donor.

The chain has TRBV7-2 and TRBJ1-3; 7 bases line up with TRBD1. CDR3 length: 17 amino acids. The ends lost 6 bases at V and 0 bases at J; junction bases unmatched: 11. CDR1 is SGHTA, CDR2 FQGNSA, per germline. CDR3 coding DNA: TGTGCCAGCAGTCCCCCGGACAGGTTTTTCTCTGGAAACACCATATATTTT. Its translation is CASSPPDRFFSGNTIYF.

In DNA, the CDR3 is TGTGCCAGTAGTATTCCGGGACGGAGCTCCTACGAGCAGTACTTC. Protein product: CASSIPGRSSYEQYF. V gene TRBV19 combines with J gene TRBJ2-7, with D perhaps assigned TRBD1 or TRBD2 (5 bases each). The CDR3 spans 15 residues. Germline CDR1 and CDR2: LNHDA and SQIVND (reference sequence). V gave up 3 bases and J gave up 0 bases, with 12 bases separating them.

This clonotype was counted a few times. This chain links TRBV7-9 with TRBJ2-4; no clear D gene. Trimming took 5 bases from V and 0 from J, leaving 8 bases between them. The CDR3 is made up of 14 amino acids. In germline, CDR1 is SEHNR, CDR2 FQNEAQ (reference sequence). The CDR3 nucleotides read TGTGCCAGCAGCAGGGCTTCAGCCAAAAACATTCAGTACTTC. Amino acid sequence: CASSRASAKNIQYF.

This clonotype was found many times. V is TRBV5-6 and J is TRBJ1-1, with unresolved D. The CDR3 extends over 12 amino acids. Germline CDR1 reads SGHDT; CDR2 reads YYEEEE. V was cut by 2 bases and J by 3 bases, with 5 bases left in between. The CDR3 here is CASSFRDTEAFF. CDR3 coding DNA: TGTGCCAGCAGCTTCCGGGACACTGAAGCTTTCTTT.

The J gene is TRBJ2-1, the V gene TRBV7-2, with D perhaps matching TRBD2 (5 bases). Trimming left V 6 bases short and J 7 bases short, with 22 bases between. In germline, CDR1 is SGHTA, CDR2 FQGNSA. This CDR3 region has 16 residues. Here the CDR3 reads CASSPPPVLAGNEQFF. CDR3 coding DNA: TGTGCCAGCAGTCCCCCCCCGGTGCTAGCTGGAAATGAGCAGTTCTTC.

The chain has TRBV7-9 and TRBJ1-2; D is perhaps TRBD1 (5 bases). The V and J ends lost 5 bases and 2 bases respectively, with 12 bases between them. The CDR3 totals 14 residues. Germline CDR1 is SEHNR and CDR2 is FQNEAQ (reference sequence). The CDR3 coding sequence is TGTGCCAGCAGCCCCCTCGGGGCGAACTATGGCTACACCTTC. Protein product: CASSPLGANYGYTF.

The rearrangement links TRBV28 to TRBJ1-3; 8 bases are shared with TRBD1. This CDR3 spans 15 amino acids. Trimming took 4 bases from V and 2 from J; bases not matched to a gene: 4. Germline values: CDR1 MDHEN, CDR2 SYDVKM. The CDR3 sequence is CASSSQGAAGNTIYF. CDR3 nucleotide sequence: TGTGCCAGCAGTTCTCAGGGGGCGGCTGGAAACACCATATATTTT.

The chain employs TRBV4-3 and TRBJ2-3; the D is unclear. Trimming stripped 1 base from V and 5 bases from J, with 10 bases between. The CDR3 contains 14 residues. Per germline, CDR1 LGHNA and CDR2 YSLEER. The CDR3 DNA is TGCGCCAGCAGCCAAGGAGGTTCTGGAGATACGCAGTATTTT. Translation gives CASSQGGSGDTQYF.

V and J are TRBV28 and TRBJ2-1; D tentatively reads TRBD1 or TRBD2 (6 bases each). The V end lost 2 bases, the J end lost 3 bases, and 17 bases lay between the germline ends. From germline, CDR1 is MDHEN and CDR2 SYDVKM. This CDR3 spans 17 amino acids. CDR3 sequence reads: CASSLGPAGGNYNEQFF. In nucleotides, the CDR3 is TGTGCCAGCAGTTTAGGCCCCGCCGGGGGCAACTACAATGAGCAGTTCTTC.

CDR3: CASSQGDLGNEQFF. As DNA, the CDR3 is TGCGCCAGCAGCCAAGGGGACCTGGGGAATGAGCAGTTCTTC. V is TRBV4-1 and J is TRBJ2-1; either TRBD1 or TRBD2 may supply D (5 bases each). CDR1 is MGHRA, CDR2 YSYEKL, per germline. The CDR3 totals 14 residues. Deletions cut 1 base from V and 7 bases from J, with 11 bases between.

The CDR3 loop is CASTPTGVRVEQFF. Written as DNA, the CDR3 is TGTGCCAGCACCCCAACAGGTGTGCGAGTTGAGCAGTTCTTC. V is TRBV9 and J is TRBJ2-1; a possible D gene is TRBD1 (5 bases). Looked up from germline, CDR1 is SGDLS and CDR2 is YYNGEE. The CDR3 spans 14 residues. V was trimmed by 6 bases and J by 9 bases, leaving 19 bases between them.

This clonotype was detected only a few times. The chain couples TRBV27 to TRBJ1-6; 8 bases match TRBD1. The CDR3 contains 15 residues. Germline-derived CDR1 and CDR2 are MNHEY and SMNVEV (reference sequence). Germline trimming cut 6 bases from V and 2 bases from J; bases unmatched to any gene: 3. CDR3 in amino acids: CASSTTGAYNSPLHF. For the CDR3, the DNA is TGTGCCAGCAGCACGACAGGGGCCTATAATTCACCCCTCCACTTT.

This clonotype has just a few counts. This sequence joins TRBV4-1 and TRBJ2-7; 7 nucleotides agree with TRBD1. The CDR3 contains 15 residues. J lost 4 bases, V lost 3 bases, and 9 bases had no gene match. The germline V gene has CDR1 MGHRA and CDR2 YSYEKL. The CDR3 region has the DNA TGCGCCAGCAGCCATTCCCGGACAGGTGTTTACGAGCAGTACTTC. Protein sequence: CASSHSRTGVYEQYF.

This clonotype was seen a handful of times. This chain uses TRBV7-2 with TRBJ1-2; D is perhaps TRBD1 (5 bases). The CDR3 consists of 17 residues. Germline V gene sequence: CDR1 SGHTA, CDR2 FQGNSA. V dropped 5 bases and J dropped 3 bases, with 22 bases sitting between them. The CDR3 spells CASSPSEWGGPYYGYTF. The CDR3 DNA sequence: TGTGCCAGCAGCCCAAGCGAATGGGGGGGTCCGTACTATGGCTACACCTTC.

This clonotype has a handful of counts. The V gene is TRBV7-9, the J gene TRBJ2-1; 8 positions match TRBD2. In germline, CDR1 is SEHNR, CDR2 FQNEAQ (reference sequence). The CDR3 sequence is 15 residues long. J gave up 5 bases and V 1 base, and 4 bases lay outside the gene matches. CDR3 nucleotides: TGTGCCAGCAGCTTAGAGCGGGAGTACCACAATGAGCAGTTCTTC. Amino acids: CASSLEREYHNEQFF.

The genes are TRBV28 and TRBJ1-6, with D unclear. This CDR3 spans 14 amino acids. The germline V and J ends were trimmed by 6 bases and 6 bases, with 12 bases remaining between them. CDR1 and CDR2 from the germline V gene are MDHEN and SYDVKM. CDR3 loop: CASRHGVGNSPLHF. DNA of the CDR3: TGTGCCAGCAGGCACGGGGTTGGTAATTCACCCCTCCACTTT.

CDR3 region: CAISEGGEETQYF. CDR3 bases: TGTGCCATCAGTGAGGGGGGTGAGGAGACCCAGTACTTC. The chain combines TRBV10-3 with TRBJ2-5; D is perhaps TRBD1 or TRBD2 (5 bases each). V lost 2 bases and J lost 5, with 9 bases in between. Germline loops: CDR1 ENHRY, CDR2 SYGVKD. The CDR3 totals 13 residues.